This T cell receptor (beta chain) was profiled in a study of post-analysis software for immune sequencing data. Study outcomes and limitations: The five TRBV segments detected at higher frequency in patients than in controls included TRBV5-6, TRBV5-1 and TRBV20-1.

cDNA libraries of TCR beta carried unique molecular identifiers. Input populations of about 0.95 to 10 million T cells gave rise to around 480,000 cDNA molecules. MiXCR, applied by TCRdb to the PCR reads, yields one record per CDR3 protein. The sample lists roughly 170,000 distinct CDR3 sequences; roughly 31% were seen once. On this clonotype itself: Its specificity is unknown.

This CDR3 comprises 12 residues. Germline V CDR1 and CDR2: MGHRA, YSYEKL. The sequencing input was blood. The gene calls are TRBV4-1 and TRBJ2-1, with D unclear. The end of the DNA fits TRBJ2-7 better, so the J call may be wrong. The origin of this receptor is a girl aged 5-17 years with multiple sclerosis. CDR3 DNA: TGCGCCAGCAGCCAAGGGTACAATGAGCAGTACTTC. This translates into CASSQGYNEQYF.